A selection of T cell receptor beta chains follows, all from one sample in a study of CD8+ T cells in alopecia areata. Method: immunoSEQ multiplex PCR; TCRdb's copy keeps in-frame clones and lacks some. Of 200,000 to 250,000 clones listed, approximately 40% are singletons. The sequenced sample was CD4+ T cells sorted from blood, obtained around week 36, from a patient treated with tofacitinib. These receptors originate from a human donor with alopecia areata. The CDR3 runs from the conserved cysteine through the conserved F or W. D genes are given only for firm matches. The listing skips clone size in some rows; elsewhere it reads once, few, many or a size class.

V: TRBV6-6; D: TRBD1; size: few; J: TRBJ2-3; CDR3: CASSSGTGVADTQYF; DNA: TGTGCCAGCAGTTCCGGGACAGGGGTGGCAGATACGCAGTATTTT
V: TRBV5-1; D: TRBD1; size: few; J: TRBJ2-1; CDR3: CASSLVRTGDLYSYNEQFF; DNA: TGCGCCAGCAGCTTGGTCCGGACAGGGGACTTGTACTCCTACAATGAGCAGTTCTTC
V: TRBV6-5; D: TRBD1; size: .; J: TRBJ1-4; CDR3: CASSYIGTAQKLFF; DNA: TGTGCCAGCAGTTACATCGGGACAGCCCAAAAACTGTTTTTT
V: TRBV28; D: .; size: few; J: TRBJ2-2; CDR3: CASRRVTGELFF; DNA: TGTGCCAGCAGGAGGGTCACCGGGGAGCTGTTTTTT
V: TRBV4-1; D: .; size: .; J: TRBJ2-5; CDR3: CASSQSWTAQETQYF; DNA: TGCGCCAGCAGCCAATCTTGGACAGCCCAAGAGACCCAGTACTTC
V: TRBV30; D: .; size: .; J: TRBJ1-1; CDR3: CAWSVLLGGDTEAFF; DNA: TGTGCCTGGAGTGTACTTCTCGGTGGGGACACTGAAGCTTTCTTT
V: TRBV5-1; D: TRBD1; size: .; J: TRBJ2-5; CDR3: CASSGKTGAEETQYF; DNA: TGCGCCAGCAGCGGCAAGACAGGGGCAGAGGAGACCCAGTACTTC
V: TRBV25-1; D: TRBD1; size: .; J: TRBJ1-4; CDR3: CASSGQGWEKLFF; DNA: TGTGCCAGCAGTGGACAGGGCTGGGAAAAACTGTTTTTT
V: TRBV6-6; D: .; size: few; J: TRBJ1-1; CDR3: CASSYTPRVNTEAFF; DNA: TGTGCCAGCAGTTACACCCCGAGGGTGAACACTGAAGCTTTCTTT
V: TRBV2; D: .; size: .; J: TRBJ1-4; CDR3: CASSLHAPGKNEKLFF; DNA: TGTGCCAGCAGTCTACACGCCCCGGGAAAAAATGAAAAACTGTTTTTT
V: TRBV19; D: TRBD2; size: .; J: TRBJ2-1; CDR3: CASEREGTPYNEQFF; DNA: TGTGCCAGTGAGCGGGAGGGGACTCCCTACAATGAGCAGTTCTTC
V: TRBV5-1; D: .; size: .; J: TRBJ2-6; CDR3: CASNIMIGANVLTF; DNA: TGCGCCAGCAACATAATGATCGGGGCCAACGTCCTGACTTTC
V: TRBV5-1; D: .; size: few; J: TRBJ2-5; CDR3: CASNPITGGTQYF; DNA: TGCGCCAGCAACCCTATAACAGGAGGGACCCAGTACTTC
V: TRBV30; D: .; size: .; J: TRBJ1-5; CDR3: CAWSRQLGSNQPQHF; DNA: TGTGCCTGGAGCCGTCAGCTCGGTAGCAATCAGCCCCAGCATTTT